This T cell receptor (beta chain) was found in a study of shared clonotypes between healthy human individuals (dated by TCRdb to 2020 to 2021). Broadly, across the study: A couple of women and a few men aged 18 to 49 years were included in the cohort. To estimate repertoire size and how much clonotypes are shared between individuals, the study performed deep sequencing of blood TCR repertoires from roughly five healthy adults. Per donor, leukapheresis produced somewhere between about 0.94 and 9.5 billion PBMCs. Libraries were prepared and TCR repertoires were sequenced by different laboratories using diverse techniques, in order to increase sequencing depth and limit assay-specific biases. Paper-wide results and their limitations: The small number of donors limited the genetic and exposure-history diversity represented. Pairwise subsampling indicated that sequencing depth was expected to affect the degree of clonotype sharing among donors. Sampling was restricted to blood, and TCR repertoires in tissues likely differ from the TCR repertoires found in blood.

TCR CDR3 regions were amplified from genomic DNA by multiplex PCR using the deep immunoSEQ assay. For each cell subset, the extracted genomic DNA was distributed evenly across all wells of several immunoSEQ 96-well plates, and each plate served as one replicate. For unsorted PBMC, about 0.3 ug genomic DNA, equal to 32,000 or so T cell genomes, was loaded into each replicate PCR. Unsorted PBMC genomic DNA was sequenced across ten immunoSEQ deep assay plates. The purified libraries were quantified using a Qubit 3.0 fluorometer, sized with a Bioanalyzer 2100, and then quantified again using the KAPA Library Quantification kit. Every immunoSEQ 96-well plate was sequenced on a dedicated single-read 150-cycle Illumina NextSeq 550 flow cell. Per the authors' processing: The immunoSEQ output contained only junctional sequences without quality scores, so filtering could not match that applied to full-length reads. Sequences were annotated with PyIR, a Python wrapper for IgBLAST v1.9, using IMGT germline references to assign V/J genes and CDR3. Reads with weak V/J assignments (E-value above 1e-6), missing CDR3, stop codons, out-of-frame junctions, or ambiguous translated residues were removed. V3J clonotypes were defined as sequences sharing an identical inferred V gene, J gene, and CDR3 amino acid sequence. To compute the percentage overlap between repertoires, the number of shared unique clonotypes was divided by the size of the smaller repertoire. Repertoire richness was assessed with RTK rarefaction, the Chao1 estimator, and Recon v2.1 estimates of unobserved clonotypes. TCRdb carries this immuneACCESS record with in-frame sequences only. Its versions omit some clonotypes, under half of them owing to an unresolved V gene in the studies checked, with the rest unexplained. That table is the source of V, J and clone size, and D and trimming were worked out from the DNA. This sample is represented by about 510,000 clones; over 60% of them were singletons. Clones ranked in the top ten supply approximately 13% of the sample.

As concerns this clone: It has no known antigen specificity. The sample holds no much larger clone one base away, and base qualities are not on file.

Donors were healthy HIV-negative adults with no recently reported acute infections or vaccinations. Every donor was a Caucasian adult residing in Nashville, Tennessee, USA. For unsorted samples, approximately 84 million PBMCs were counted, and genomic DNA was extracted using the QIAamp DNA Blood Mini kit. After blood collection by leukapheresis, PBMCs were isolated using Ficoll-Histopaque density gradient centrifugation and then cryopreserved in the vapor phase of liquid nitrogen. The material sequenced was PBMCs. This TCR was recovered from a woman between 35 and 50 years old in good health. Some clones in this sample may be carry-over from other donors' samples.

At the DNA level, the sequence is TGTGCCAGCAGCAGGGGACTAAAGCAGTTCTTC. This sequence encodes CASSRGLKQFF. The V and J segments used are TRBV2 and TRBJ2-1; the D segment could be TRBD2, given 7 matching bases. Trimming costs V 6 bases and J 11 bases, and their ends lie 11 bases apart. CDR3 length: 11 amino acids, cysteine to phenylalanine. The read is trimmed to its CDR3 DNA, 33 bases read in frame from base 1. Looking up the germline V gene yields CDR1 SNHLY and CDR2 FYNNEI.